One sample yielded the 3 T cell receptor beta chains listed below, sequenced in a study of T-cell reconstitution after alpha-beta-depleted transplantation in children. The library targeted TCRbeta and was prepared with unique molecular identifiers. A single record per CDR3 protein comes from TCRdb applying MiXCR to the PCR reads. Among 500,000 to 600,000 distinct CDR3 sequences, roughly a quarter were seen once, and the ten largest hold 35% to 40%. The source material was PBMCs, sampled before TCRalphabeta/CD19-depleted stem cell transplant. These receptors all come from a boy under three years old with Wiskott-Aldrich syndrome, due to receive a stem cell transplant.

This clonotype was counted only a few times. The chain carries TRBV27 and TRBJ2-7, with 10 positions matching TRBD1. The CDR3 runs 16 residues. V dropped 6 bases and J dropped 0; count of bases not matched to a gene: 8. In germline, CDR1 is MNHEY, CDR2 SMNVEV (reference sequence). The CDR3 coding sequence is TGTGCCAGCAGCGCGGAACGGACAGGGGGCTCCTACGAGCAGTACTTC. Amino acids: CASSAERTGGSYEQYF.

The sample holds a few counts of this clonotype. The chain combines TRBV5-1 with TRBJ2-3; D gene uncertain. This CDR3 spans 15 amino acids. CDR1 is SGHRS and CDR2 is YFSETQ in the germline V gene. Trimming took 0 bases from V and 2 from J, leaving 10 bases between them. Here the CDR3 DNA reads TGCGCCAGCAGCTTGGCTTTGGGGAACACAGATACGCAGTATTTT. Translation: CASSLALGNTDTQYF.

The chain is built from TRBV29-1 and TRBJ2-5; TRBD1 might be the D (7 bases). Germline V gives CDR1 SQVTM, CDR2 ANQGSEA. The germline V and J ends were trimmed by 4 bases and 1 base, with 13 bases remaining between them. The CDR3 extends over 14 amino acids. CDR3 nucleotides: TGCAGCGTTGGAGGAGGGGGCCTCCAAGAGACCCAGTACTTC. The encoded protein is CSVGGGGLQETQYF.